This T cell receptor beta chain was retrieved from a study of blood T cell repertoires in COVID-19. Clones were sequenced by immunoSEQ multiplex PCR, and TCRdb holds only the in-frame ones, with some missing. This table has 200,000 to 250,000 clones, 85% to 90% appearing once. V shed 1 base and J shed 5 bases, with 18 bases lying between them. The CDR3 runs 16 residues. Germline V gives CDR1 SGHRS, CDR2 YFSETQ. The genes are TRBV5-1 and TRBJ1-2, with D maybe TRBD1 (6 bases). Sequences were obtained from PBMCs or T cells enriched from blood (not recorded which). The receptor comes from a man aged 30-40 years who had been exposed to COVID-19. CDR3 in DNA: TGCGCCAGCAGCTTGTCGGGGGGCGACGGGATTTATGGCTACACCTTC. This codes for CASSLSGGDGIYGYTF.